These 8 T cell receptor beta chains originate from one sample sequenced in a study of immune evolution from preneoplasia to lung adenocarcinoma. The data were produced by immunoSEQ multiplex PCR, yet TCRdb's version contains in-frame clones alone and is incomplete. The sample has approximately 7,600 clones; 55% to 80% are singletons. The sequenced sample consisted of FFPE lung adenocarcinoma in situ tissue. These receptors all come from a donor at least 70 years old with lung adenocarcinoma. Some clones in this sample may be carry-over from other donors' samples.

This clone was counted a few times. The chain links TRBV28 to TRBJ1-2; D gene uncertain. CDR1 is MDHEN, CDR2 SYDVKM, per germline. The CDR3 runs to 12 residues. V lost 5 bases and J lost 8, with 12 bases in between. The CDR3 protein is CASSVGIRGYTF. In nucleotides, the CDR3 is TGTGCCAGCAGTGTAGGGATTAGGGGCTACACCTTC.

This chain joins TRBV30 and TRBJ1-5; the D is unclear. The length of the CDR3 is 13 residues. Trimming shortened V by 0 bases and J by 7 bases, and 10 bases separated the two germline ends. CDR1 GTSNPN and CDR2 SVGIG come from the germline V gene (reference sequence). The DNA of the CDR3 is TGTGCCTGGAGTGTATCTGGGGTCCAGCCCCAGCATTTT. It encodes CAWSVSGVQPQHF.

This chain connects TRBV6-5 to TRBJ1-1, with D uncertain. Trimming removed 5 bases from V and 0 bases from J, with 10 bases in between. From germline, CDR1 is MNHEY and CDR2 SVGAGI. This CDR3 has 14 residues. The CDR3 nucleotides are TGTGCCAGCAGTCTAGACACCATGAACACTGAAGCTTTCTTT. This encodes CASSLDTMNTEAFF.

CDR3 in DNA: TGTGCCAGCAGCCCCCCCCCGGGGCGCACTGAAGCTTTCTTT. Protein sequence: CASSPPPGRTEAFF. V is TRBV7-9 and J is TRBJ1-1; the D gene is possibly TRBD1 (5 bases). The germline V gene encodes CDR1 SEHNR and CDR2 FQNEAQ (reference sequence). This CDR3 has 14 amino acids. The V and J ends lost 5 bases and 4 bases respectively, with 14 bases between them.

This clone was seen just once. The chain carries TRBV9 and TRBJ2-1; 10 bases match TRBD1. The CDR3 extends over 18 amino acids. The V and J ends lost 0 bases and 7 bases, in that order; junction bases with no gene match: 13. Per germline, CDR1 SGDLS and CDR2 YYNGEE. CDR3 residues: CASSVASSGTGVGNEQFF. DNA of the CDR3: TGTGCCAGCAGCGTAGCATCCTCCGGGACAGGGGTTGGTAATGAGCAGTTCTTC. Full variable domain (rest looked up from reference TRBV9 and TRBJ2-1): DSGVTQTPKHLITATGQRVTLRCSPRSGDLSVYWYQQSLDQGLQFLIQYYNGEERAKGNILERFSAQQFPDLHSELNLSSLELGDSALYFCASSVASSGTGVGNEQFFGPGTRLTVL.

The J gene is TRBJ1-2, the V gene TRBV7-9; perhaps TRBD1 as D (6 bases). The CDR3 is 14 residues long. Trimming removed 3 bases at V and 7 bases at J, with 15 bases between. CDR1 SEHNR and CDR2 FQNEAQ come from the germline V gene (reference sequence). The CDR3 nucleotides read TGTGCCAGCAGCTTCGGGGGGGGCGAAGGTGGCTACACCTTC. This codes for CASSFGGGEGGYTF.

This clone was recorded a few times. This chain joins TRBV5-1 and TRBJ1-2, with D possibly matching TRBD1 (5 bases). This CDR3 has 15 amino acids. CDR1 is SGHRS, CDR2 YFSETQ, per germline. V was shortened by 0 bases and J by 8 bases, with 17 bases between the two germline ends. CDR3 sequence (DNA): TGCGCCAGCAGCTTGGCCCCATGGGACGTTTCCGGCTACACCTTC. Protein: CASSLAPWDVSGYTF.

The rearrangement joins TRBV5-4 to TRBJ1-2; no reliable D call. The CDR3 has 14 residues. Deletions cut 4 bases from V and 1 base from J, with 11 bases between. Germline V gene sequence: CDR1 SGHNT, CDR2 YYREEE (reference sequence). The CDR3 DNA reads as TGTGCCAGCAGCCCCTCTAACAGTAACTATGGCTACACCTTC. It codes for CASSPSNSNYGYTF.